This TCR beta chain was captured in a study of blood T cell repertoires in COVID-19. CDR1 is SGHVS, CDR2 FQNEAQ, per germline. The CDR3 extends over 14 amino acids. V shed 2 bases and J shed 4 bases, with 10 bases lying between them. This clone was observed a few times. Study members were between 18 and 89 years old and lived in 20 to 25 US regions. Sequencing used immunoSEQ multiplex PCR; TCRdb keeps in-frame clones, though not all of them. The table has roughly 320,000 clones, over 75% seen once; the top ten hold 3.5% to 4.5%. The clonotype comes from a young man who had recovered from COVID-19. The chain has TRBV7-8 and TRBJ2-3, with D unresolved. Sequenced input: PBMCs or T cells enriched from blood (not recorded which). CDR3 DNA sequence: TGTGCCAGCAGCTTAACGCCAGGTCCAGATACGCAGTATTTT. Translated: CASSLTPGPDTQYF.